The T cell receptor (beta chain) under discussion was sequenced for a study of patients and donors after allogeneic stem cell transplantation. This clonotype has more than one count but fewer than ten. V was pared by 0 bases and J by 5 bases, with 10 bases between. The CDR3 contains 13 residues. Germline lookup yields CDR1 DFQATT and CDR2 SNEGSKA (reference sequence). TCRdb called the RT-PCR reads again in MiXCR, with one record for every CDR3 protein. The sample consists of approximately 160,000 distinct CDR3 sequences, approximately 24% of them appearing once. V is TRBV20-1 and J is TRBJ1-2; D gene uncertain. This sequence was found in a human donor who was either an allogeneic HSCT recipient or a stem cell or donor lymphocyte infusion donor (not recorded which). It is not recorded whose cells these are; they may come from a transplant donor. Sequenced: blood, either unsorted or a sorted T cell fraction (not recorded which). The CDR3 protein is CSARDLGLYGYTF. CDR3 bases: TGCAGTGCTAGAGATCTAGGGCTTTATGGCTACACCTTC.